Sequencing of this T cell receptor beta chain was carried out in a study of technical replicates of blood from four donors. Only in-frame clones appear in the TCRdb table, and some are missing; sequencing was by immunoSEQ multiplex PCR. The sample contains tens of thousands of clones, 90% to 97% of which appear only once. Germline V lookup: CDR1 MNHEY, CDR2 SMNVEV (reference sequence). V gave up 3 bases and J gave up 3 bases; unmatched junction bases: 4. The CDR3 spans 14 residues. The specimen was T cells isolated from PBMCs. The chain joins TRBV27 to TRBJ2-7; TRBD2 agrees at 8 bases. The sequence came from a human donor in good health. CDR3 sequence reads: CASSFLAGRYEQYF. The CDR3 DNA reads TGTGCCAGCAGTTTCCTAGCGGGTCGCTACGAGCAGTACTTC.